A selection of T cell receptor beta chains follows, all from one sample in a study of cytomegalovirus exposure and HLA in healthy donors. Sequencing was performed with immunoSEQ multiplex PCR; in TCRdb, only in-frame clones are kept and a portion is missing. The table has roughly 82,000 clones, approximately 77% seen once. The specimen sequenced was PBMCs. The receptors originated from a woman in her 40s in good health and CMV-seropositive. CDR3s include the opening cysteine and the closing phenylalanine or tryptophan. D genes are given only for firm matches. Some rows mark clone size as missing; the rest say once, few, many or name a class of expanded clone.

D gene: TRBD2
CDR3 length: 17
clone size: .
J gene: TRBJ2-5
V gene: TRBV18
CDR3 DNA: TGTGCCAGCTCAGAACCAGCCCTAGCGGGGATACAAGAGACCCAGTACTTC
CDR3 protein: CASSEPALAGIQETQYF

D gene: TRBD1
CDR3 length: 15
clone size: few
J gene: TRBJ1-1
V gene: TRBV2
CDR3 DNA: TGTGCCAGCAGAACCGGACAGGGATTGAACACTGAAGCTTTCTTT
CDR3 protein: CASRTGQGLNTEAFF

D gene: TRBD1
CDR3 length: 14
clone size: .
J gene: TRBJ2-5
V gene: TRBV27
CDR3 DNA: TGTGCCAGCAGTTTCGGACAGGGGAGAGAGACCCAGTACTTC
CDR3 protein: CASSFGQGRETQYF

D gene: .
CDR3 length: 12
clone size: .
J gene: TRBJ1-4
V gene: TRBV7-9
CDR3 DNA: TGTGCCAGCAGCTTAGGGAGGAGAGGACTGTTTTTT
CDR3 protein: CASSLGRRGLFF

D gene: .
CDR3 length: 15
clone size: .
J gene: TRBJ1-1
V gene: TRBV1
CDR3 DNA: TGCACCAGCAGCCCTCTCTCGGTTATGAACACTGAAGCTTTCTTT
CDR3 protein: CTSSPLSVMNTEAFF

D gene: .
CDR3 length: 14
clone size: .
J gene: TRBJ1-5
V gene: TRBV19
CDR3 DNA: TGTGCCAGTAGAGGACAGTCTAGCAATCAGCCCCAGCATTTT
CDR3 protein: CASRGQSSNQPQHF

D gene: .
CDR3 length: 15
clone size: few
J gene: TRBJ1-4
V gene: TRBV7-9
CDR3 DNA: TGTGCCAGCAGCTTAGGAGTTGGAGCAAATGAAAAACTGTTTTTT
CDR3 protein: CASSLGVGANEKLFF

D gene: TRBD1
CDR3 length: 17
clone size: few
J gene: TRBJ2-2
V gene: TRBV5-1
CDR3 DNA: TGCGCCAGCAGCTTAGCTACCGGGACAGGGGGAACCGGGGAGCTGTTTTTT
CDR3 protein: CASSLATGTGGTGELFF

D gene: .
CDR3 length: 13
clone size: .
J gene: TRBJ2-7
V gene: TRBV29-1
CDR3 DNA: TGCAGCGTGGGTCAGGGACTCGGGTACGAGCAGTACTTC
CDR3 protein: CSVGQGLGYEQYF

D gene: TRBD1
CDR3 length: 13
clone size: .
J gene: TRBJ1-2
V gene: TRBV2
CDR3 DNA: TGTGCCAGCAGAAAACAGGGGGCAGGTGGCTACACCTTC
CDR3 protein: CASRKQGAGGYTF

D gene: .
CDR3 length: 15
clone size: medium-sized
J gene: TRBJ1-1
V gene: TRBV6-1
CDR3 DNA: TGTGCCAGCAGTGAATTACAGGGAGTGGGCACTGAAGCTTTCTTT
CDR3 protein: CASSELQGVGTEAFF

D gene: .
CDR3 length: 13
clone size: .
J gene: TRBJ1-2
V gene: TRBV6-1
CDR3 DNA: TGTGCCAGCAGTATGGCTGACAGCTATGGCTACACCTTC
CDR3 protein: CASSMADSYGYTF

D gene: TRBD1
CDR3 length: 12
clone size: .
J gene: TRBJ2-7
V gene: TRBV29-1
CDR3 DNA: TGCAGCGTTGACTGGTCAGGGGGTGAGCAGTACTTC
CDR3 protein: CSVDWSGGEQYF

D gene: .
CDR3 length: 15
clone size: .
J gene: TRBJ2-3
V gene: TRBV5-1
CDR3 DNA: TGCGCCAGCAGCTTGTCTGGGTCCCAGGCAGATACGCAGTATTTT
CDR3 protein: CASSLSGSQADTQYF

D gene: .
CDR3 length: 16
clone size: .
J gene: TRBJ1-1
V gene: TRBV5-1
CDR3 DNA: TGCGCCAGCAGCTTTCCCCGAGGGCCGCTGAACACTGAAGCTTTCTTT
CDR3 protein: CASSFPRGPLNTEAFF

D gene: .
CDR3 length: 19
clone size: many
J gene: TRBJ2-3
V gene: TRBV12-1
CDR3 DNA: TGTGCCAGCAGCCCGGAGGGGGACGCGGCGGGAGAGTGCACAGATACGCAGTATTTT
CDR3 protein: CASSPEGDAAGECTDTQYF

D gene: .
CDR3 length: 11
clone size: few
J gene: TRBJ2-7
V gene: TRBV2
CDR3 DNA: TGTGCCAGCAGTGCCGTCTACGAGCAGTACTTC
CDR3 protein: CASSAVYEQYF

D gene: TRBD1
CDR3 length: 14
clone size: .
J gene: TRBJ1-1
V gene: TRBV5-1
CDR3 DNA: TGCGCCAGCAGCCCGAGGCAGGGGGCCACTGAAGCTTTCTTT
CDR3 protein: CASSPRQGATEAFF

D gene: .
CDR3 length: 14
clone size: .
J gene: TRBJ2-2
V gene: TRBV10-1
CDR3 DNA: TGCGCCACCAGCCAAACTCTGAACACCGGGGAGCTGTTTTTT
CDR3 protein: CATSQTLNTGELFF

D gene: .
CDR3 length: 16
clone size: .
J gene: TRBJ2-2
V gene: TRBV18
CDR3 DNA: TGTGCCAGCTCACCACAGAGGGGGTCGAACACCGGGGAGCTGTTTTTT
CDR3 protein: CASSPQRGSNTGELFF

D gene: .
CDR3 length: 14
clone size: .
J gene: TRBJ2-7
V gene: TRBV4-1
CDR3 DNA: TGCGCCAGCAGCCAGCTACCCCGGGGGTACGAGCAGTACTTC
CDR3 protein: CASSQLPRGYEQYF

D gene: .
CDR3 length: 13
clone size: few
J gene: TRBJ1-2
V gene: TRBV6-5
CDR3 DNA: TGTGCCAGCAGTTACAGAGCTAACTATGGCTACACCTTC
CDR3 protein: CASSYRANYGYTF

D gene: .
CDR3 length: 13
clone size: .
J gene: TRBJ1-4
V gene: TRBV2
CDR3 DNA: TGTGCCTCGGGTCGTACCACTAATGAAAAACTGTTTTTT
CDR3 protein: CASGRTTNEKLFF

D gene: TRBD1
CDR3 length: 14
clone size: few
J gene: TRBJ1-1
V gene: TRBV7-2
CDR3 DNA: TGTGCCAGCAGCGCACAGGGGAGAAATACTGAAGCTTTCTTT
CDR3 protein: CASSAQGRNTEAFF

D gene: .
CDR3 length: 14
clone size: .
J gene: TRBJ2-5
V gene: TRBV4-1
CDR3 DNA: TGCGCCAGCAGCCAAGATGGCAGGGGCGAGACCCAGTACTTC
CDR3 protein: CASSQDGRGETQYF

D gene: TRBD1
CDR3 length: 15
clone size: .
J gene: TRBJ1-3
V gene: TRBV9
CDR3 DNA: TGTGCCAGCAGCCCGGGACAGGGGACCGGAAACACCATATATTTT
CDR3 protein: CASSPGQGTGNTIYF

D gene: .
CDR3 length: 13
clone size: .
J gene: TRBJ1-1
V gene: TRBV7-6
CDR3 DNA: TGTGCCAGCAGCTTAGACAGGAACACTGAAGCTTTCTTT
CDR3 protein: CASSLDRNTEAFF

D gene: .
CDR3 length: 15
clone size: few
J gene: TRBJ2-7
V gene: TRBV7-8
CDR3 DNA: TGTGCCAGCAGAAAAAATGCAGGGTACTTCTACGAGCAGTACTTC
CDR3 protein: CASRKNAGYFYEQYF

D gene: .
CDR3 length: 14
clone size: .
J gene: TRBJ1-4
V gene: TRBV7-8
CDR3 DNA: TGTGCCAGCAGCTTATGGGGCACAGCTGAAAAACTGTTTTTT
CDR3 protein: CASSLWGTAEKLFF